This T cell receptor (delta chain) stems from a study of gamma-delta chains in newborns, infants, children. This clone rates as medium-sized. Other DNA sequences in the sample encode the same CDR3. The CDR3 length is 19 residues. V gave up 1 base and J gave up 0 bases; unmatched junction bases: 4. The germline V gene encodes CDR1 GEAIGNYY and CDR2 EKD. TCRdb re-called the reads using CATT. Of fewer than 1,200 delta-chain clones listed, just over 7% were seen once; the top ten hold about 26%. The sample consisted of blood. This TCR derives from a child who was a newborn, infant or young child, either healthy, febrile or measles-vaccinated (not recorded which). The chain links TRDV2 to TRDJ3; TRDD3 matches 11 bases. Written as DNA, the CDR3 is TGTGCCTGTGACACTGTACTGGGGGATATCTCCTGGGACACCCGACAGATGTTTTTC. Its translation is CACDTVLGDISWDTRQMFF.